Each of the 30 T cell receptor beta chains below was sequenced from the same sample in a study of T cells after yellow fever vaccination. MiXCR was run by TCRdb on the 5' RACE reads, yielding one entry per CDR3 protein. This sample has about 210,000 distinct CDR3 sequences; approximately 3% occur once, and the top ten carry 3.2%. The sample in question was CD4+ T cells sorted from PBMCs, obtained 10 days after the yellow fever booster vaccination. Receptors originate from a man between 18 and 29 years old who received the YFV17D yellow fever vaccine.

This clonotype was detected ten times or more. This sequence joins TRBV5-1 and TRBJ2-7; D is unresolved. Germline V lookup: CDR1 SGHRS, CDR2 YFSETQ. This CDR3 has 12 amino acids. V was cut by 0 bases and J by 6 bases, with 7 bases left in between. The CDR3 loop is CASSLDVAEQYF. The CDR3 DNA reads as TGCGCCAGCAGCTTGGACGTTGCCGAGCAGTACTTC.

This clonotype was found a few times. The chain is built from TRBV20-1 and TRBJ2-7; D is ambiguous. Germline CDR1 is DFQATT and CDR2 is SNEGSKA (reference sequence). This CDR3 is 10 amino acids long. V was shortened by 5 bases and J by 2 bases, with 4 bases between the two germline ends. The CDR3 DNA is TGCAGTGCTGGGACCTACGAGCAGTACTTC. Translation: CSAGTYEQYF.

The table lists this clonotype with a few counts. The J gene is TRBJ2-7, the V gene TRBV5-6, with 7 bases lining up with TRBD1. J was trimmed by 5 bases and V by 3 bases; bases with no gene match: 8. The CDR3 spans 14 residues. Germline V lookup: CDR1 SGHDT, CDR2 YYEEEE. The CDR3 here is CASSSGTGVDEQYV. CDR3 nucleotides: TGTGCCAGCAGCTCGGGTACAGGGGTGGACGAGCAGTACGTC.

The table lists this clonotype with a few counts. The V call is TRBV7-9, the J call TRBJ1-1; D remains unclear. Germline V gene sequence: CDR1 SEHNR, CDR2 FQNEAQ (reference sequence). Trimming shortened V by 4 bases and J by 5 bases, and 17 bases separated the two germline ends. The length of the CDR3 is 15 residues. The CDR3: CASSSNRGMVTEAFF. For the CDR3, the DNA is TGTGCCAGCAGCTCCAACCGGGGAATGGTGACTGAAGCTTTCTTT.

The chain carries TRBV7-2 and TRBJ2-5, with TRBD2 matching over 7 bases. This CDR3 contains 13 residues. The trim removed 5 bases at V and 3 bases at J, leaving 3 bases unmatched. CDR1 SGHTA and CDR2 FQGNSA come from the germline V gene. CDR3 bases: TGTGCCAGCAGCCGAGGGAGGGAAGAGACCCAGTACTTC. Its translation: CASSRGREETQYF.

Written as DNA, the CDR3 is TGTGCCAGCAGTTACTCGCATGGGCACTACGAGCAGTACGTC. Residues: CASSYSHGHYEQYV. The chain employs TRBV6-5 and TRBJ2-7, with D unclear. The V end lost 0 bases, the J end lost 3 bases, and 9 bases lay between the germline ends. Germline V gene lookup returns CDR1 MNHEY and CDR2 SVGAGI. The CDR3 spans 14 residues.

This clonotype was counted at least ten times. The chain joins TRBV5-5 to TRBJ2-1, with TRBD2 matching 10 bases. J lost 4 bases, V lost 4 bases, and 5 bases had no gene match. The CDR3 totals 15 residues. The germline V gene encodes CDR1 SGHKS and CDR2 YYEKEE (reference sequence). The CDR3 region is CASSQLAGSYNEQFF. The DNA for the CDR3 is TGTGCCAGCAGCCAACTAGCGGGGTCGTACAATGAGCAGTTCTTC.

In this sample, this clonotype turned up many times. The V call is TRBV7-3, the J call TRBJ2-3; the match to TRBD1 covers 12 bases. Per the germline V gene, CDR1 is SGHTA and CDR2 is FQGTGA. The CDR3 consists of 14 residues. Trimming took 5 bases from V and 4 from J; bases not matched to a gene: 1. The CDR3 sequence: CASSGTGGSDTQYF. The CDR3 nucleotides read TGTGCCAGCAGCGGGACAGGGGGCTCAGATACGCAGTATTTT.

This clonotype has at least ten counts. The chain uses TRBV5-1 and TRBJ2-5, with 12 nucleotides matching TRBD2. The length of the CDR3 is 16 residues. Looked up from germline, CDR1 is SGHRS and CDR2 is YFSETQ. J gave up 1 base and V 6 bases, and 7 bases lay outside the gene matches. This CDR3 reads CASMTGTSGPQETQYF. The CDR3 coding sequence is TGCGCCAGCATGACCGGGACTAGCGGGCCCCAAGAGACCCAGTACTTC.

This clonotype was seen many times. The chain has TRBV7-2 and TRBJ2-3; perhaps D is TRBD1 or TRBD2 (6 bases each). V was pared by 1 base and J by 5 bases, with 16 bases between. The CDR3 loop spans 16 amino acids. Germline V gene lookup returns CDR1 SGHTA and CDR2 FQGNSA. The CDR3 nucleotides read TGTGCCAGCAGCTTAGATGGGGGGCGCGGGGAAGATACGCAGTATTTT. This gives the protein CASSLDGGRGEDTQYF.

This clonotype was recorded at least ten times. V and J are TRBV6-5 and TRBJ2-7; D gene unclear. CDR1 and CDR2 from the germline V gene are MNHEY and SVGAGI. The V end lost 0 bases, the J end lost 9 bases, and 15 bases lay between the germline ends. The CDR3 consists of 14 residues. The CDR3 loop is CASSYSSRSNLQYF. Here the CDR3 DNA reads TGTGCCAGCAGTTACTCGTCCCGTTCGAACTTGCAGTACTTC.

J is TRBJ1-1 and V is TRBV18; D gene unclear. CDR1 KGHSH and CDR2 LQKENI come from the germline V gene. The CDR3 is 15 amino acids. V gave up 2 bases and J gave up 8 bases, with 18 bases separating them. The CDR3 loop reads CASSPNSNVRGEAFF. Written as DNA, the CDR3 is TGTGCCAGCTCACCAAATTCAAATGTGAGAGGAGAAGCTTTCTTT.

This clonotype was observed many times. The V and J genes are TRBV7-2 and TRBJ2-7, with 11 bases identical to TRBD2. After removal of 6 bases from V and 9 bases from J, the junction contained 4 bases not matched to a gene. Germline V gives CDR1 SGHTA, CDR2 FQGNSA. The CDR3 is 12 residues long. As DNA, the CDR3 is TGTGCCAGCAGTAGCGGGGGGGCAGCGCAGTACTTC. It translates to CASSSGGAAQYF.

The chain links TRBV4-1 to TRBJ2-5, with D perhaps matching TRBD2 (6 bases). Trimming cost V 0 bases and J 1 base, with 15 bases left between them. CDR1 and CDR2 (germline): MGHRA, YSYEKL. CDR3 length equals 17 residues. CDR3 bases: TGCGCCAGCAGCCAAGATCGGCTAGCGATTATCCAAGAGACCCAGTACTTC. This gives the protein CASSQDRLAIIQETQYF.

The chain is built from TRBV7-9 and TRBJ2-4, with 9 nucleotides matching TRBD1. The CDR3 contains 14 residues. Germline V gene data show CDR1 as SEHNR and CDR2 as FQNEAQ (reference sequence). V lost 6 bases and J lost 9; bases outside the gene matches: 9. CDR3 sequence reads: CASSPGQGLSIQYF. As DNA, the CDR3 is TGTGCCAGCAGTCCGGGACAGGGATTAAGCATTCAGTACTTC.

The chain links TRBV21-1 to TRBJ2-3. TRBV21-1 is listed as a pseudogene. This CDR3 spans 11 amino acids. Here the CDR3 DNA reads TGTGCCAGCAGCAAACGGAATACGCAGTATTTT. This codes for CASSKRNTQYF.

Only a few counts were recorded for this clonotype. This chain connects TRBV5-8 to TRBJ2-1, with D possibly matching TRBD1 (6 bases). The germline gives CDR1 SGHTS, CDR2 YDEGEE. CDR3 length: 14 residues. Trimming shortened V by 4 bases and J by 7 bases, and 15 bases separated the two germline ends. In DNA, the CDR3 is TGTGCCAGCAGCCCCTGGGACATTACTAATGAGCAGTTCTTC. It yields the protein CASSPWDITNEQFF. Full variable domain (outside the CDR3, taken from reference TRBV5-8 and TRBJ2-1): EAGVTQSPTHLIKTRGQQATLRCSPISGHTSVYWYQQALGLGLQFLLWYDEGEERNRGNFPPRFSGRQFPNYSSELNVNALELEDSALYLCASSPWDITNEQFFGPGTRLTVL.

In this sample, this clonotype turned up many times. The J gene is TRBJ1-1, the V gene TRBV10-3, with 7 positions matching TRBD1. Looked up from germline, CDR1 is ENHRY and CDR2 is SYGVKD. After removal of 10 bases from V and 0 bases from J, the junction contained 20 bases not matched to a gene. The CDR3 totals 18 residues. The CDR3 loop reads CASRKQGSLATMNTEAFF. CDR3 nucleotides: TGTGCCAGCAGAAAACAGGGGTCCCTGGCGACCATGAACACTGAAGCTTTCTTT.

This clonotype was counted ten times or more. CDR3 residues: CAISGTGVDLTTYEQYF. DNA of the CDR3: TGTGCCATTTCCGGGACAGGGGTCGATTTAACAACCTACGAGCAGTACTTC. The V gene is TRBV6-2 or TRBV6-3, the J gene TRBJ2-7; the match to TRBD1 covers 10 bases. Germline values: CDR1 MNHEY, CDR2 SVGEGT. The CDR3 covers 17 residues. The V and J ends lost 10 bases and 2 bases, in that order; junction bases with no gene match: 17.

This clonotype has a count of ten or more. The V and J genes are TRBV7-9 and TRBJ1-3, with 7 bases lining up with TRBD1. The CDR3 has 15 residues. The germline CDR1 and CDR2 sequences are SEHNR and FQNEAQ (reference sequence). V gave up 3 bases and J gave up 4 bases; unmatched junction bases: 6. CDR3 loop: CASSLRGLYGNTIYF. The CDR3 DNA follows: TGTGCCAGCAGCTTGAGGGGGCTATACGGAAACACCATATATTTT.

This clonotype was seen many times. The chain couples TRBV15 to TRBJ2-1; D ambiguous. Germline CDR1 LNHNV, CDR2 YYDKDF (reference sequence). V gave up 0 bases and J gave up 0 bases, with 9 bases separating them. The CDR3 sequence is 16 residues long. CDR3 bases: TGTGCCACCAGCAGAGATCGGTCCCACTCCTACAATGAGCAGTTCTTC. Residues: CATSRDRSHSYNEQFF.

This clonotype occurred many times. The J gene is TRBJ2-3, the V gene TRBV20-1, with 12 nucleotides matching TRBD2. The V gene end was trimmed by 3 bases and the J gene end by 4 bases; junction bases not matched to a gene: 5. Germline-derived CDR1 and CDR2 are DFQATT and SNEGSKA (reference sequence). The CDR3 extends over 15 amino acids. As DNA, the CDR3 is TGCAGTGCTAGGAACCCTAGCGGGGGGGCAGATACGCAGTATTTT. It translates to CSARNPSGGADTQYF.

In its sample, this clonotype was seen many times. The CDR3 DNA reads TGTGCCAGCAGTTTAGGACAGGGGGGCGAGCAGTACGTC. This encodes CASSLGQGGEQYV. The genes are TRBV12-3 or TRBV12-4 and TRBJ2-7; the match to TRBD1 covers 9 bases. V shed 1 base, J shed 6 bases, and the junction held 1 base outside the gene matches. There are 13 residues in the CDR3.

In this sample, this clonotype turned up many times. The chain links TRBV2 to TRBJ2-1, with D possibly called TRBD1 or TRBD2 (5 bases each). CDR3 size: 13 residues. The germline gives CDR1 SNHLY, CDR2 FYNNEI. V dropped 3 bases and J dropped 7 bases, with 10 bases sitting between them. CDR3 coding DNA: TGTGCCAGCAGTGATGGGGGATGGAATGAGCAGTTCTTC. Translation: CASSDGGWNEQFF.

This clonotype was recorded at least ten times. The chain has TRBV7-2 and TRBJ2-1; the match to TRBD2 covers 9 bases. Losses at the gene ends were 0 bases for V and 9 bases for J; bases not matched to a gene: 6. This CDR3 region has 15 residues. CDR1 and CDR2 from the germline V gene are SGHTA and FQGNSA. DNA of the CDR3: TGTGCCAGCAGCTTAGCGCTGCGGGGGGGCGTTGAGCAGTTCTTC. It specifies CASSLALRGGVEQFF. Supplemented by reference TRBV7-2 and TRBJ2-1, the full variable domain reads GAGVSQSPSNKVTEKGKDVELRCDPISGHTALYWYRQSLGQGLEFLIYFQGNSAPDKSGLPSDRFSAERTGGSVSTLTIQRTQQEDSAVYLCASSLALRGGVEQFFGPGTRLTVL.

This clonotype showed up just a few times. This chain joins TRBV12-3 or TRBV12-4 and TRBJ2-1; the match to TRBD2 covers 12 bases. J was trimmed by 6 bases and V by 6 bases; bases with no gene match: 12. This CDR3 has 17 amino acids. The CDR3 region is CASRQTSGGSKVNEQFF. CDR3 nucleotides: TGTGCCAGCAGACAAACTAGCGGGGGGAGTAAAGTCAATGAGCAGTTCTTC.

In its sample, this clonotype was seen a few times. V usage is TRBV6-1 and J usage is TRBJ2-7, with D possibly being TRBD1 (6 bases). The CDR3 loop spans 15 amino acids. The V end lost 4 bases, the J end lost 4 bases, and 17 bases lay between the germline ends. Germline V gene sequence: CDR1 MNHNS, CDR2 SASEGT. CDR3 in amino acids: CASSGPGHTLYEQYV. CDR3 nucleotides: TGTGCCAGCAGTGGACCGGGACATACCCTATACGAGCAGTACGTC.

This chain links TRBV5-1 with TRBJ1-1; D is possibly TRBD1 (5 bases). Between the trimmed V and J ends, which lost 4 bases and 7 bases, there was a span of 20 bases. From germline, CDR1 is SGHRS and CDR2 YFSETQ. CDR3 length equals 15 residues. The CDR3 bases are TGCGCCAGCAGCACTGGGGCGGCGGGGATCCGTGAAGCTTTCTTT. It translates to CASSTGAAGIREAFF.

At least ten counts were recorded for this clonotype. V and J are TRBV7-9 and TRBJ1-2; D might be TRBD1 (5 bases). CDR3 length: 13 amino acids. Trimming stripped 0 bases from V and 4 bases from J, with 6 bases between. Germline V gives CDR1 SEHNR, CDR2 FQNEAQ (reference sequence). DNA of the CDR3: TGTGCCAGCAGCTTAGCCGGGGCCTATGGCTACACCTTC. It translates to CASSLAGAYGYTF.

The sample holds many counts of this clonotype. An end of the junction differs from the germline gene, which may be a read error. The CDR3 nucleotides are TGTGCCAGCAGCTTACCCCCGTTCGGGGAGCTGTTCTTC. This sequence encodes CASSLPPFGELFF. The rearrangement links TRBV7-2 to TRBJ2-1; maybe TRBD2 (5 bases). The CDR3 runs to 13 residues. The germline V gene encodes CDR1 SGHTA and CDR2 FQGNSA.